This T cell receptor (beta chain) originates from a study of OX40 agonist ivuxolimab in advanced cancers. Across the study: Patients received ivuxolimab, an intravenous treatment, every 2 weeks at 0.01 to 10 mg/kg. Study-wide points: Researchers report that CD8+ T cells had, on average, more expanded clones than CD4+.

V gave up 9 bases and J gave up 7 bases, with 10 bases separating them. The CDR3 extends over 11 amino acids. Germline CDR1 reads LGHNA; CDR2 reads YSLEER. Repertoires were generated with immunoSEQ multiplex PCR, while TCRdb's copy carries only in-frame clones and drops some. The sample consists of about 45,000 clones, roughly 82% of them appearing once. About this clone itself: Its target is unknown.

The rearrangement joins TRBV4-3 to TRBJ1-5, with D possibly matching TRBD1 (6 bases). The sequencing here drew on CD4+ or CD8+ T cells sorted from blood, taken in a trial of the OX40 agonist ivuxolimab. The TCR originated in an adult with an advanced solid tumor such as melanoma, head and neck, liver or kidney cancer. CDR3: CARGGDQPQHF. The DNA for the CDR3 is TGCGCCAGGGGGGGCGACCAGCCCCAGCATTTT.